Listed here are 2 T cell receptor beta chains from one sample, sequenced in a study of radiotherapy plus CTLA-4 blockade in lung cancer. Repertoires were generated with immunoSEQ multiplex PCR, while TCRdb's copy carries only in-frame clones and drops some. The sample includes roughly 77,000 clones, 74% of them seen just once. Sequenced here: peripheral blood, sampled from a patient treated with radiotherapy plus ipilimumab. The receptors stem from a human donor with non-small cell lung cancer whose response to radiotherapy plus ipilimumab could not be evaluated.

This clone showed up just once. This chain links TRBV5-4 with TRBJ2-3; 9 positions match TRBD2. V lost 2 bases to trimming and J lost 6 bases; unmatched junction nucleotides: 7. Germline CDR1 SGHNT, CDR2 YYREEE (reference sequence). The CDR3 is made up of 15 amino acids. The CDR3 DNA follows: TGTGCCAGCAGCTTCGGAGGCGGGAGGGCGGATACGCAGTATTTT. It encodes CASSFGGGRADTQYF.

The genes are TRBV4-1 and TRBJ2-1; 8 nucleotides align to TRBD2. Germline lookup yields CDR1 MGHRA and CDR2 YSYEKL. The CDR3 runs to 18 residues. J gave up 4 bases and V 3 bases, and 14 bases lay outside the gene matches. The CDR3 DNA follows: TGCGCCAGCAGCCACCCCCGGGTGGAGCGGGGGCCATACAATGAGCAGTTCTTC. Its protein is CASSHPRVERGPYNEQFF.